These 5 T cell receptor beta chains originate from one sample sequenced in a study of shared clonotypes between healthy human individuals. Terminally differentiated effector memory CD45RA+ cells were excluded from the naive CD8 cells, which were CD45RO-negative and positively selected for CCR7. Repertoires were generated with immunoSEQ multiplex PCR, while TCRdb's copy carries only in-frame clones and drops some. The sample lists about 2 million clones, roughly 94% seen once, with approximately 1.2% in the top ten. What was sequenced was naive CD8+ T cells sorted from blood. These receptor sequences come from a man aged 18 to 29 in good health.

CDR3 in amino acids: CASSESPSTYNEQFF. The CDR3 DNA reads TGTGCCAGCAGTGAATCCCCGTCTACCTACAATGAGCAGTTCTTC. This chain joins TRBV2 and TRBJ2-1; the D is unclear. V lost 2 bases and J 2 bases, leaving 10 bases between the germline ends. Germline V lookup: CDR1 SNHLY, CDR2 FYNNEI. This CDR3 region has 15 residues.

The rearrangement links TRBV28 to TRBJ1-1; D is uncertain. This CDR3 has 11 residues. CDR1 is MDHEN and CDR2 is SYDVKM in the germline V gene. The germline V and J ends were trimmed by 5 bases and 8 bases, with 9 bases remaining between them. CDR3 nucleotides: TGTGCCAGCAGTATAACTTACGAAGCTTTCTTT. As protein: CASSITYEAFF.

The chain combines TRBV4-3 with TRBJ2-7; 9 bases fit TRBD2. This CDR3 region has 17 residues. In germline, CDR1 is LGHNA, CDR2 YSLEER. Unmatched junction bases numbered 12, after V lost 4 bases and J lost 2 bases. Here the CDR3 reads CASSPRDGGGRAYEQYF. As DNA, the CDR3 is TGCGCCAGCAGCCCCCGGGACGGTGGCGGGAGGGCCTACGAGCAGTACTTC.

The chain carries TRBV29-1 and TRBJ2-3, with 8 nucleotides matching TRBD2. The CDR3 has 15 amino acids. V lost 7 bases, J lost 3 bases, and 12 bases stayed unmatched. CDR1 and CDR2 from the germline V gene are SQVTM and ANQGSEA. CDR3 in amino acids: CSADPTSDPTDTQYF. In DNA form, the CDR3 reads TGCAGCGCGGACCCGACTAGCGACCCTACAGATACGCAGTATTTT.

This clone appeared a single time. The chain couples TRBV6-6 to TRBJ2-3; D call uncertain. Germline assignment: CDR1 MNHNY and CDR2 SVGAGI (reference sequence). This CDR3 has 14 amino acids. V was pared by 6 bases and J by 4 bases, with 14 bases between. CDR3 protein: CASSRGLVADTQYF. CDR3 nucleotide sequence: TGTGCCAGCAGCCGTGGGCTAGTGGCAGATACGCAGTATTTT.